These 4 T cell receptor beta chains were all obtained from the same sample, sequenced in a study of siplizumab effects on memory and regulatory T cells. TCRdb's table, derived via immunoSEQ multiplex PCR, lists solely in-frame clones and lacks some. The sample includes some 100,000 clones, 75% to 95% seen only once; the top ten take around 0.15%. Material for sequencing was CD4+ T cells sorted from blood. The receptor source for this set is a human donor in good health.

The V gene is TRBV27, the J gene TRBJ2-7; 11 bases line up with TRBD2. The CDR3 has 18 residues. Trimming took 2 bases from V and 2 from J; bases not matched to a gene: 11. Germline CDR1 MNHEY, CDR2 SMNVEV (reference sequence). The CDR3, as DNA: TGTGCCAGCAGTTTAAAGCGTCTAGCGGGGGGCGGAACCTACGAGCAGTACTTC. It is translated as CASSLKRLAGGGTYEQYF.

The CDR3 is CATSRGTDGNTIYF. CDR3 nucleotide sequence: TGTGCCACCAGCCGCGGGACGGACGGAAACACCATATATTTT. The chain is built from TRBV15 and TRBJ1-3, with a possible D match to TRBD1 (5 bases). V gave up 5 bases and J gave up 4 bases, with 12 bases separating them. Per germline, CDR1 LNHNV and CDR2 YYDKDF (reference sequence). The CDR3 is 14 amino acids.

V usage is TRBV5-1 and J usage is TRBJ1-2; D gene ambiguous. Germline values: CDR1 SGHRS, CDR2 YFSETQ. V lost 4 bases and J lost 2, with 12 bases in between. The CDR3 has 14 residues. In DNA, the CDR3 is TGCGCCAGCAGCCCGGACGGGCTAAACTATGGCTACACCTTC. Translated: CASSPDGLNYGYTF.

V is TRBV5-6 and J is TRBJ2-5; 8 bases are shared with TRBD1. V shed 2 bases, J shed 5 bases, and the junction held 5 bases outside the gene matches. From germline, CDR1 is SGHDT and CDR2 YYEEEE. The CDR3 runs 14 residues. CDR3 coding DNA: TGTGCCAGCAGCTTCGCAGGGGGCGGGGAGACCCAGTACTTC. Translated: CASSFAGGGETQYF.